This T cell receptor (beta chain) comes out of a study of vaccination and CD4 T cells after COVID-19. Across the study: Convalescent patients had positive nasal swab PCR results for SARS-CoV-2. Disease was mild in fewer than 10 and severe in one. As a positive control, some control cultures were given a CEFX pool, while others were given an HIV-1 Nef pool or no peptide.

V was pared by 0 bases and J by 4 bases, with 8 bases between. The germline V gene has CDR1 DFQATT and CDR2 SNEGSKA (reference sequence). The CDR3 length is 13 residues. Time point described: late sampling 161 to 241 days after vaccination in a few convalescent patients. Treatment denoted: roughly 10-day PBMC culture with coronavirus spike peptide pools or control peptides (ViraFEST assay). This clonotype was recorded a few times. Its target is not known. Sequence data for DNA of cultured CD4+ T cells were generated by the Oncomine TCR Beta short-read assay. Genomic DNA was isolated from CD4+ T cells that had been cultured. Using its own MiXCR run on the PCR reads, TCRdb lists one record per CDR3 protein. The sample lists some 22,000 distinct CDR3 sequences, about 35% occurring once.

The rearrangement joins TRBV20-1 to TRBJ2-3; no reliable D call. The TCR was taken from a human donor who had recovered from COVID-19. The sequencing used CD4+ T cells from blood, cultured in vitro, collected about 7 months after SARS-CoV-2 vaccination. CDR3 sequence: CSARDQVADTQYF. The CDR3 bases are TGCAGTGCTAGAGATCAAGTAGCAGATACGCAGTATTTT.